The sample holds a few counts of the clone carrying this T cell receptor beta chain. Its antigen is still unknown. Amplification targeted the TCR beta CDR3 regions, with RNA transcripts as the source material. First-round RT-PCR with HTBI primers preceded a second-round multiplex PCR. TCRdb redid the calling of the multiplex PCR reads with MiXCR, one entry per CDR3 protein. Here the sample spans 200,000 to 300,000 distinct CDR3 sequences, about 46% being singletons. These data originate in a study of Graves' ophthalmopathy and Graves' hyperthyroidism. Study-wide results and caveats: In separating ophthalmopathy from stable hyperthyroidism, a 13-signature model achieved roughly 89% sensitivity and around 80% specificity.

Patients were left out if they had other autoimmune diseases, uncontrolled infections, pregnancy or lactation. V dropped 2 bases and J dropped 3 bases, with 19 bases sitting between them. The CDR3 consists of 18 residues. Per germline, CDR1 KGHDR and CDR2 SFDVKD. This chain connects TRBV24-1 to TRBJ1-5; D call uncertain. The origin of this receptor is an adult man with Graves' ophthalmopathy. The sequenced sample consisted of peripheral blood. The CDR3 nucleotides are TGTGCCACCAGTGATTGGAGGAAAACTTGGATAATCAATCAGCCCCAGCATTTT. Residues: CATSDWRKTWIINQPQHF.